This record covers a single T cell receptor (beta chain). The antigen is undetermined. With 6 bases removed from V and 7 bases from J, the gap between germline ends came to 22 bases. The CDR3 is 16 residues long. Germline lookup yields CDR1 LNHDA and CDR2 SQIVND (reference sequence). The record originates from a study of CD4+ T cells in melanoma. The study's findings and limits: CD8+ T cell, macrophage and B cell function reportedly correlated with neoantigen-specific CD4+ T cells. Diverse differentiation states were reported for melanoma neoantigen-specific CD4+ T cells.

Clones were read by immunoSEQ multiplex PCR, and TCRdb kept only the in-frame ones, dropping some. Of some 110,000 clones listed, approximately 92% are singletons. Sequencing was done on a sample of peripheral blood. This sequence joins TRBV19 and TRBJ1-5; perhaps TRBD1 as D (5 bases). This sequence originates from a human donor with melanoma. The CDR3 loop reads CASSPNRGGFQQPQHF. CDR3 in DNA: TGTGCCAGTAGCCCAAACCGGGGGGGATTTCAGCAGCCCCAGCATTTT.